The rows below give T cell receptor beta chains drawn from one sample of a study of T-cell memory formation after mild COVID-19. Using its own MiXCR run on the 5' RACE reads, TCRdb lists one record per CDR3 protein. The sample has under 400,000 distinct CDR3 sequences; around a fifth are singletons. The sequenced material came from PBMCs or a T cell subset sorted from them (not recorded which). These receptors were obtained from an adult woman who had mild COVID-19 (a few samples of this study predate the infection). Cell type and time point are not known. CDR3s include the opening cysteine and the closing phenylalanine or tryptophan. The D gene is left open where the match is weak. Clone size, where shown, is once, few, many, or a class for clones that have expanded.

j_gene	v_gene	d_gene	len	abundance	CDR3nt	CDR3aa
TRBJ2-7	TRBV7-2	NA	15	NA	TGTGCCAGCAGCTTCCCACGGGGGAGCTCCTACGAGCAGTACTTC	CASSFPRGSSYEQYF
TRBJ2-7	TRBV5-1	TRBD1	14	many	TGCGCCAGCAGCCGCGGGACAGGGGGCTACGAGCAGTACTTC	CASSRGTGGYEQYF
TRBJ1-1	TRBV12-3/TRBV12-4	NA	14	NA	TGTGCCAGCATCCGTGGGGGGCCGGCCACTGAAGCTTTCTTT	CASIRGGPATEAFF
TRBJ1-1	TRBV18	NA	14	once	TGTGCCAGCACACAGGGTCGGGGGAACACTGAAGCTTTCTTT	CASTQGRGNTEAFF
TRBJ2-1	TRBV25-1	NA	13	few	TGTGCCAGCAGTGAATATGGCTACAATGAGCAGTTCTTC	CASSEYGYNEQFF
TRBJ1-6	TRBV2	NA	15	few	TGTGCCAGCAGTGAACGGGGACGCCTAAATTCACCCCTCCACTTT	CASSERGRLNSPLHF
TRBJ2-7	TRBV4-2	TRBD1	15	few	TGTGCCAGCAGCCAACCGCCGGACAGGAGGTACGAGCAGTACTTC	CASSQPPDRRYEQYF
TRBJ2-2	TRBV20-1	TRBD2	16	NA	TGCAGTGCTAGAGATTCGGGGGGAGGCTACACCGGGGAGCTGTTTTTT	CSARDSGGGYTGELFF
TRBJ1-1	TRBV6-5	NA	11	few	TGTGCCAGCAACCAGGGTACTCAAGCTTTCTTT	CASNQGTQAFF
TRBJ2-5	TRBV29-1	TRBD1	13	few	TGCAGCGCTGAGACGGACAGGAGAGAGACCCAGTACTTC	CSAETDRRETQYF
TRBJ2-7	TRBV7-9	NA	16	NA	TGTGCCAGCAGCTCCCTTCCCCACGGGGGAGACTACGAGCAGTACTTC	CASSSLPHGGDYEQYF
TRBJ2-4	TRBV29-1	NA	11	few	TGCAGCGTTGTTACGGGTAGCATTCAGTACTTC	CSVVTGSIQYF
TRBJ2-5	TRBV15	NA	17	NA	TGTGCCACCAGCAGTCACGACCCCCCCGGGACGGAAGAGACCCAGTACTTC	CATSSHDPPGTEETQYF
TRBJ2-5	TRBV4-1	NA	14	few	TGCGCCAGCAGCCAATGGTATGGGAAAGAGACCCAGTACTTC	CASSQWYGKETQYF
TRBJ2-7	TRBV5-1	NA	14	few	TGTGCCAGCAGCTTAGGCCAGGGGAGTGACGAGCAGTACTTC	CASSLGQGSDEQYF
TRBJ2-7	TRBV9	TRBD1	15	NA	TGTGCCAGCAGCCCTCGACAGGGGGGGTCCTACGAGCAGTACTTC	CASSPRQGGSYEQYF
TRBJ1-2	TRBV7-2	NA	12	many	TGTGCCAGCAGCTTACCTAACTATGGCTACACCTTC	CASSLPNYGYTF
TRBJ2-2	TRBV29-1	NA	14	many	TGCAGCGTTGCTGAAGAGGGGGTCACCGGGGAGCTGTTTTTT	CSVAEEGVTGELFF
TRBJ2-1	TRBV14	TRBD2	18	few	TGTGCCAGCAGCCCCCTCGTTGGGCTAGCGGGAGTTGGCAATGAGCAGTTCTTC	CASSPLVGLAGVGNEQFF
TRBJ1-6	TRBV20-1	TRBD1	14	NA	TGCAGTGCTAGGCCGGGACAGGGGCGGAGGACCCTCCACTTT	CSARPGQGRRTLHF
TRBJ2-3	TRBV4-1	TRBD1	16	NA	TGCGCCAGCAGCCAACCGGGACAGGGGGCGAGAGATACGCAGTATTTT	CASSQPGQGARDTQYF
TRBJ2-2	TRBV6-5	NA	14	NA	TGTGCCAGCACAGACGGGGCGAACACCGGGGAGCTGTTTTTT	CASTDGANTGELFF
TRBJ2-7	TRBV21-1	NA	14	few	TGTGCCAGCAGCTACGGGACAGGGACCTACGAGCAGTACTTC	CASSYGTGTYEQYF
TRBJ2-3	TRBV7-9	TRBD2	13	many	TGTGCCAGCAGCGAGGGAGGGGCAGATACGCAGTATTTT	CASSEGGADTQYF
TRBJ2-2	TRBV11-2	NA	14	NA	TGTGCCAGCAGCTTAGGGGCTGTAACCGGGGAGCTGTTTTTT	CASSLGAVTGELFF
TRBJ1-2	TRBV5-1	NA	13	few	TGCGCCAGCAGCCCCCTCGGGGTAGATGGCTACACCTTC	CASSPLGVDGYTF
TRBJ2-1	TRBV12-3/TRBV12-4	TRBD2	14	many	TGTGCCAGCCAAGCGGGGGGCGCCTCCGGGGAGCAGTTCTTC	CASQAGGASGEQFF
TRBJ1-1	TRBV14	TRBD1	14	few	TGTGCCAGCAGGGACAGGGGGCGAGGCACTGAAGCTTTCTTT	CASRDRGRGTEAFF
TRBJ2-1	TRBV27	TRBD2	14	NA	TGTGCCAGCAGCCCCGGGACTATATACAGTGAGCAGTTCTTC	CASSPGTIYSEQFF